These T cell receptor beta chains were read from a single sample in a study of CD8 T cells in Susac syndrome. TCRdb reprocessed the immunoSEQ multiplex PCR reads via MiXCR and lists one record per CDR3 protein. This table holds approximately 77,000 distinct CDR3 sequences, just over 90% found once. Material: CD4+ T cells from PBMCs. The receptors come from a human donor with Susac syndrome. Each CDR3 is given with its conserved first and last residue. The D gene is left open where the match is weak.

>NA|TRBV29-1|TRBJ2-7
CSVEVTGEQYF
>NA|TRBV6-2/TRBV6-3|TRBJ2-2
CASRPFRKNTGELFF
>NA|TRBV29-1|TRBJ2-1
CSVKLARSYNEQFF
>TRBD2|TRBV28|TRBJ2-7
CASRTSGSSYEQYF
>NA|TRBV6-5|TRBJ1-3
CASSYRPIGSSSGNTIYF
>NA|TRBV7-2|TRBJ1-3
CASSALTGNTMYF
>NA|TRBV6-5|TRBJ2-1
CASSYPPIYEQFF
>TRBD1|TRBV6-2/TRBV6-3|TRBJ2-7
CASRKPGQGHYEQYF
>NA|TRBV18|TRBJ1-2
CASSPTQQGNYGYTF
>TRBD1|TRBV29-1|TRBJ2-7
CSVVDPGQGSLSYEQYF
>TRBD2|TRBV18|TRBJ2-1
CASSAPTSGRGTNEQFF